This TCR beta chain is drawn from a study of shared clonotypes between healthy human individuals. Assay: immunoSEQ multiplex PCR; the TCRdb copy retains only in-frame clones and omits some. This repertoire shows about 680,000 clones, approximately 79% found once; its top ten account for approximately 1.6%. From germline, CDR1 is ENHRY and CDR2 SYGVKD. The CDR3 consists of 15 residues. Trimming removed 0 bases from V and 0 bases from J, with 8 bases in between. The sequence came from a woman in her thirties in good health. This chain connects TRBV10-3 to TRBJ2-5, with D possibly being TRBD1 or TRBD2 (6 bases each). Sequenced: memory CD4+ T cells sorted from blood. Indicated subset: CD45RA-negative fraction. CDR3 in DNA: TGTGCCATCAGTGAGTCGGGGGGCCACCAAGAGACCCAGTACTTC. Amino acids: CAISESGGHQETQYF.